Shown below are 30 T cell receptor beta chains from a single sample sequenced in a study of cytomegalovirus exposure and HLA in healthy donors. Both 60 Vbeta primers and 13 Jbeta primers went into the PCR. Profiled with immunoSEQ multiplex PCR; TCRdb holds only in-frame clones, not every one. The sample has 100,000 to 150,000 clones; roughly four fifths are singletons. The sample taken for sequencing was PBMCs. The origin of the receptors is a girl aged 2 to 10 in good health and CMV-seronegative.

The J gene is TRBJ2-7, the V gene TRBV7-2; D is unresolved. The CDR3 covers 14 residues. The V gene lost 5 bases and the J gene lost 0 bases, with 11 bases spanning the gap. Germline values: CDR1 SGHTA, CDR2 FQGNSA. CDR3 sequence reads: CASSPAGGSYEQYF. The CDR3 DNA sequence: TGTGCCAGCAGCCCCGCCGGTGGCTCCTACGAGCAGTACTTC.

The V call is TRBV28, the J call TRBJ1-2; D gene unclear. There are 14 residues in the CDR3. The germline CDR1 and CDR2 sequences are MDHEN and SYDVKM. V was cut by 2 bases and J by 6 bases, with 13 bases left in between. As DNA, the CDR3 is TGTGCCAGCAGTTTAGGGCGTCAGGCTCATGGCTACACCTTC. Amino acid sequence: CASSLGRQAHGYTF.

The V and J genes are TRBV21-1 and TRBJ1-6; the table gives TRBD1 as D, unverified against the DNA. TRBV21-1 is deemed a pseudogene. The CDR3 extends over 14 amino acids. The DNA of the CDR3 is TGTGCCAGCAGCACCGAGGACACAGATTCACCCCTCCACTTT. Translation gives CASSTEDTDSPLHF.

This chain joins TRBV5-1 and TRBJ1-1, with TRBD1 identical over 9 bases. Germline CDR1 SGHRS, CDR2 YFSETQ. The CDR3 runs 17 residues. Germline trimming cut 5 bases from V and 5 bases from J; bases unmatched to any gene: 16. The CDR3 here is CASSFGDRVLGTTEAFF. DNA of the CDR3: TGCGCCAGCAGTTTTGGGGACAGGGTATTGGGAACAACTGAAGCTTTCTTT. Supplemented by reference TRBV5-1 and TRBJ1-1, the full variable domain reads KAGVTQTPRYLIKTRGQQVTLSCSPISGHRSVSWYQQTPGQGLQFLFEYFSETQRNKGNFPGRFSGRQFSNSRSEMNVSTLELGDSALYLCASSFGDRVLGTTEAFFGQGTRLTVV.

This chain connects TRBV28 to TRBJ2-3, with 8 bases matching TRBD2. From germline, CDR1 is MDHEN and CDR2 SYDVKM. After removal of 4 bases from V and 14 bases from J, the junction contained 8 bases not matched to a gene. The CDR3 is 12 amino acids. The CDR3 nucleotides are TGTGCCAGCAGTTCTAACGGGAGGGCCGGGTATTTT. This sequence encodes CASSSNGRAGYF.

The genes are TRBV29-1 and TRBJ2-7; 7 bases are shared with TRBD2. V gave up 3 bases and J gave up 5 bases; unmatched junction bases: 10. Germline-derived CDR1 and CDR2 are SQVTM and ANQGSEA. The CDR3 is 14 amino acids. CDR3 loop: CSVDRGEGLNEQYF. CDR3 sequence (DNA): TGCAGCGTTGATCGGGGGGAGGGCCTGAACGAGCAGTACTTC.

This chain connects TRBV5-1 to TRBJ1-3; D is undetermined. The CDR3 runs to 15 residues. Per germline, CDR1 SGHRS and CDR2 YFSETQ. Trimming shortened V by 1 base and J by 0 bases, and 8 bases separated the two germline ends. The CDR3 here is CASSLLGNSGNTIYF. The CDR3, as DNA: TGCGCCAGCAGCTTGTTGGGCAACTCTGGAAACACCATATATTTT.

In this sample, this clone turned up a few times. The genes are TRBV4-2 and TRBJ2-6, with a tentative D call TRBD2 (5 bases). This CDR3 spans 16 amino acids. The V end was cut by 1 base, the J end by 0 bases, with 7 bases between. Germline V gene data show CDR1 as LGHNA and CDR2 as YNFKEQ. The CDR3 DNA reads as TGTGCCAGCAGCCAAGGTGGAGGCTCTGGGGCCAACGTCCTGACTTTC. Amino acid sequence: CASSQGGGSGANVLTF.

This clone was detected only a few times. The CDR3 coding sequence is TGCGCCAGCAGCCAAGACCTCCGGGGCACCGGGGGGCAGTACTTC. Residues: CASSQDLRGTGGQYF. The chain carries TRBV4-1 and TRBJ2-7, with a tentative D call TRBD2 (6 bases). V was trimmed by 0 bases and J by 9 bases, leaving 18 bases between them. Per the germline V gene, CDR1 is MGHRA and CDR2 is YSYEKL. This CDR3 is 15 amino acids long.

By sample share, this clone is medium-sized. The chain uses TRBV28 and TRBJ2-7; 12 positions agree with TRBD2. The V and J ends lost 5 bases and 0 bases, in that order; junction bases with no gene match: 5. The CDR3 spans 16 residues. CDR1 is MDHEN and CDR2 is SYDVKM in the germline V gene. The CDR3 here is CASSLPGLAGSYEQYF. CDR3 DNA sequence: TGTGCCAGCAGTCTCCCGGGACTAGCGGGCTCCTACGAGCAGTACTTC.

V gene TRBV28 combines with J gene TRBJ2-6; 7 nucleotides match TRBD1. The germline gives CDR1 MDHEN, CDR2 SYDVKM. This CDR3 has 14 residues. Unmatched junction bases numbered 7, after V lost 10 bases and J lost 4 bases. CDR3 protein: CAIEQGWGANVLTF. CDR3 DNA: TGTGCCATCGAACAGGGGTGGGGGGCCAACGTCCTGACTTTC.

The J gene is TRBJ1-4, the V gene TRBV7-2, with D tentatively TRBD1 (6 bases). CDR3 length: 15 amino acids. Germline assignment: CDR1 SGHTA and CDR2 FQGNSA. Deletions cut 1 base from V and 8 bases from J, with 14 bases between. The CDR3 nucleotides read TGTGCCAGCAGCTTAGGGGGGCAGGGTAACGAAAAACTGTTTTTT. This sequence encodes CASSLGGQGNEKLFF.

The gene calls are TRBV28 and TRBJ2-1; 7 bases agree with TRBD2. CDR1 and CDR2 from the germline V gene are MDHEN and SYDVKM. There are 13 residues in the CDR3. J gave up 4 bases and V 7 bases, and 4 bases lay outside the gene matches. This CDR3 reads CASMASGYNEQFF. In nucleotides, the CDR3 is TGTGCCAGCATGGCTAGCGGTTACAATGAGCAGTTCTTC. Based on the CDR3 plus reference TRBV28 and TRBJ2-1, the full variable domain is DVKVTQSSRYLVKRTGEKVFLECVQDMDHENMFWYRQDPGLGLRLIYFSYDVKMKEKGDIPEGYSVSREKKERFSLILESASTNQTSMYLCASMASGYNEQFFGPGTRLTVL.

The CDR3 coding sequence is TGTGCCAGCAGCTGGAACAGGGGCTGGATAGAAGGCTACACCTTC. The encoded protein is CASSWNRGWIEGYTF. This chain joins TRBV5-4 and TRBJ1-2; 7 bases agree with TRBD1. The CDR3 runs 15 residues. Germline V CDR1 and CDR2: SGHNT, YYREEE (reference sequence). The J segment lost 8 bases and the V segment lost 3 bases, leaving 13 bases of the junction unmatched.

The chain employs TRBV7-2 and TRBJ2-5; the D gene is possibly TRBD2 (6 bases). The CDR3 is 17 residues long. V dropped 5 bases and J dropped 2 bases, with 21 bases sitting between them. Germline assignment: CDR1 SGHTA and CDR2 FQGNSA. CDR3 coding DNA: TGTGCCAGCAGCCGTAACGCAGGACTACCACGGCAAGAGACCCAGTACTTC. The encoded protein is CASSRNAGLPRQETQYF.

CDR3 nucleotides: TGTGCCAGCAGTGACTCCCCCCCGGGGGGCTCCTACAATGAGCAGTTCTTC. Amino acid sequence: CASSDSPPGGSYNEQFF. The genes are TRBV6-4 and TRBJ2-1; 7 bases align to TRBD2. The V gene end was trimmed by 0 bases and the J gene end by 0 bases; junction bases not matched to a gene: 5. Germline V gene data show CDR1 as MRHNA and CDR2 as SNTAGT. The CDR3 consists of 17 residues.

The rearrangement joins TRBV9 to TRBJ1-5, with TRBD1 matching 7 bases. The CDR3 covers 15 residues. Germline V gene data show CDR1 as SGDLS and CDR2 as YYNGEE. The J segment lost 4 bases and the V segment lost 3 bases, leaving 7 bases of the junction unmatched. The CDR3 DNA is TGTGCCAGCAGCGCCGGGGACAGCTCAAATCAGCCCCAGCATTTT. This gives the protein CASSAGDSSNQPQHF.

In nucleotides, the CDR3 is TGTGCCAGCAGCTTAGAGGACACAGAAACTAGCACAGATACGCAGTATTTT. Translating it yields CASSLEDTETSTDTQYF. The chain uses TRBV7-2 and TRBJ2-3, with D perhaps TRBD1 (5 bases). In germline, CDR1 is SGHTA, CDR2 FQGNSA. V dropped 1 base and J dropped 0 bases, with 14 bases sitting between them. CDR3 length: 17 residues.

The rearrangement links TRBV5-5 to TRBJ2-7; D gene ambiguous. Germline-derived CDR1 and CDR2 are SGHKS and YYEKEE (reference sequence). CDR3 length: 14 residues. The V and J ends lost 0 bases and 1 base respectively, with 8 bases between them. The CDR3 is CASSLVGRSYEQYF. CDR3 nucleotide sequence: TGTGCCAGCAGCTTGGTTGGCCGTTCCTACGAGCAGTACTTC.

This clone was detected once. J is TRBJ2-5 and V is TRBV28; 10 bases fit TRBD1. V trimming: 5 bases; J trimming: 2 bases; junction bases outside the gene matches: 8. CDR1 is MDHEN and CDR2 is SYDVKM in the germline V gene. This CDR3 has 16 amino acids. The CDR3 DNA follows: TGTGCCAGCAGTGGTACGGACAGGGGGGGACAAGAGACCCAGTACTTC. This codes for CASSGTDRGGQETQYF. The full variable domain, rest sourced from reference TRBV28 and TRBJ2-5, is DVKVTQSSRYLVKRTGEKVFLECVQDMDHENMFWYRQDPGLGLRLIYFSYDVKMKEKGDIPEGYSVSREKKERFSLILESASTNQTSMYLCASSGTDRGGQETQYFGPGTRLLVL.

V is TRBV10-3 and J is TRBJ2-7, with TRBD2 matching over 10 bases. The ends lost 4 bases at V and 3 bases at J; junction bases unmatched: 6. Germline lookup yields CDR1 ENHRY and CDR2 SYGVKD. This CDR3 spans 15 amino acids. The CDR3 region has the DNA TGTGCCATCAGTGGGGCTAGCGGGAGAGGCTACGAGCAGTACTTC. Its protein product is CAISGASGRGYEQYF.

This chain uses TRBV6-1 with TRBJ2-7, with 8 bases aligning to TRBD1. This CDR3 has 14 residues. V was clipped by 6 bases and J by 6 bases; unmatched bases: 10. The germline V gene has CDR1 MNHNS and CDR2 SASEGT. The CDR3 sequence is CASSLTGTGSEQYF. CDR3 coding DNA: TGTGCCAGCAGCCTTACCGGGACAGGCTCCGAGCAGTACTTC.

Only a few counts were recorded for this clone. The chain employs TRBV7-9 and TRBJ2-1; 8 bases fit TRBD1. The CDR3 runs to 15 residues. Germline CDR1 and CDR2: SEHNR and FQNEAQ (reference sequence). V was clipped by 5 bases and J by 7 bases; unmatched bases: 10. The CDR3 reads CASSNQGAGVNEQFF. CDR3 DNA: TGTGCCAGCAGCAACCAGGGGGCAGGAGTAAATGAGCAGTTCTTC.

The J gene is TRBJ2-1, the V gene TRBV9, with 8 nucleotides matching TRBD2. The ends lost 0 bases at V and 4 bases at J; junction bases unmatched: 3. CDR3 length: 15 amino acids. CDR1 is SGDLS and CDR2 is YYNGEE in the germline V gene. The CDR3 protein is CASSVDSGRYNEQFF. The CDR3 DNA reads as TGTGCCAGCAGCGTAGACAGCGGGAGATACAATGAGCAGTTCTTC.

The chain links TRBV4-1 to TRBJ2-1, with 9 bases that match TRBD2. This CDR3 spans 16 amino acids. Looked up from germline, CDR1 is MGHRA and CDR2 is YSYEKL. The V segment lost 2 bases and the J segment 3 bases; nucleotides outside the gene matches: 5. The CDR3 region is CASSQRAGGLYNEQFF. In DNA form, the CDR3 reads TGCGCCAGCAGCCAAAGAGCGGGGGGCCTCTACAATGAGCAGTTCTTC.

The chain joins TRBV18 to TRBJ2-7; TRBD1 might be the D (7 bases). The V gene lost 3 bases and the J gene lost 1 base, with 16 bases spanning the gap. The CDR3 length is 16 residues. Per the germline V gene, CDR1 is KGHSH and CDR2 is LQKENI. The CDR3 loop reads CASSPQGGATSYEQYF. CDR3 coding DNA: TGTGCCAGCTCACCCCAGGGGGGCGCGACTTCCTACGAGCAGTACTTC.

The table lists this clone with a few counts. The V and J genes are TRBV7-2 and TRBJ2-5, with a weak D call TRBD2 (5 bases). Between the trimmed V and J ends, which lost 5 bases and 3 bases, there was a span of 19 bases. The CDR3 consists of 16 residues. The germline V gene encodes CDR1 SGHTA and CDR2 FQGNSA. The CDR3 DNA reads TGTGCCAGCAGCCCAAAGAGGCGGGTCACTGAAGAGACCCAGTACTTC. This sequence encodes CASSPKRRVTEETQYF. Full variable domain (rest looked up from reference TRBV7-2 and TRBJ2-5): GAGVSQSPSNKVTEKGKDVELRCDPISGHTALYWYRQSLGQGLEFLIYFQGNSAPDKSGLPSDRFSAERTGGSVSTLTIQRTQQEDSAVYLCASSPKRRVTEETQYFGPGTRLLVL.

V is TRBV6-4 and J is TRBJ1-2, with 12 nucleotides matching TRBD1. The CDR3 has 17 amino acids. The germline CDR1 and CDR2 sequences are MRHNA and SNTAGT. The ends lost 3 bases at V and 8 bases at J; junction bases unmatched: 13. CDR3 region: CASSDFHRDRGRGGYTF. In DNA form, the CDR3 reads TGTGCCAGCAGTGATTTCCACCGGGACAGGGGGCGAGGGGGCTACACCTTC.

The chain recombines TRBV19 with TRBJ2-1; D is possibly TRBD2 (6 bases). The CDR3 runs 16 residues. Germline-derived CDR1 and CDR2 are LNHDA and SQIVND (reference sequence). Trimming stripped 1 base from V and 8 bases from J, with 18 bases between. The DNA for the CDR3 is TGTGCCAGTAGTATAGTAGTAGGCGGGGTGGGGTATGAGCAGTTCTTC. Translating gives CASSIVVGGVGYEQFF.

The table lists this clone with a count of one. This chain links TRBV6-5 with TRBJ2-1; 11 bases are a match to TRBD2. The germline V gene has CDR1 MNHEY and CDR2 SVGAGI. With V trimmed by 6 bases and J by 8 bases, 6 bases remained unmatched. This CDR3 is built from 14 residues. The CDR3, as DNA: TGTGCCAGCAGCCTTAGCGGGAGGGACTATGAGCAGTTCTTC. It encodes CASSLSGRDYEQFF.